These T cell receptor beta chains were read from a single sample in a study of graft-versus-host responses after intestinal transplantation. Their recognized antigens are unknown. Repertoires were generated with immunoSEQ multiplex PCR, while TCRdb's copy carries only in-frame clones and drops some. The table shows tens of thousands of clones, with roughly 89% occurring only once. The input for sequencing was unstimulated CD4+ T cells sorted from spleen or lymph node cells, taken before intestinal transplant. Receptors originate from a human donor who received an intestinal transplant. Each CDR3 is given with its conserved first and last residue. The D gene is left open where the match is weak. Some rows have no size entry. The others give once, few or many, or a class for an expanded clone.

v_call	j_call	clone_size	d_call	cdr3_aa	cdr3_nt
TRBV19	TRBJ2-2	NA	TRBD2	CASSASGQNTGELFF	TGTGCCAGTAGCGCTAGCGGACAGAACACCGGGGAGCTGTTTTTT
TRBV30	TRBJ1-2	NA	NA	CAWSKQRANYGYTF	TGTGCCTGGAGTAAACAGAGAGCTAACTATGGCTACACCTTC
TRBV2	TRBJ2-2	NA	NA	CASGSGTNTGELFF	TGTGCCAGCGGATCCGGGACGAACACCGGGGAGCTGTTTTTT
TRBV11-2	TRBJ2-2	few	NA	CASSTTRGGGELFF	TGTGCCAGCAGCACGACTAGGGGGGGCGGGGAGCTGTTTTTT
TRBV7-9	TRBJ1-1	NA	NA	CASSRNRRSGGPEAFF	TGTGCCAGCAGCCGTAATAGGCGAAGCGGGGGCCCTGAAGCTTTCTTT
TRBV28	TRBJ2-2	few	TRBD1	CASSLYGQGANTGELFF	TGTGCCAGCAGTTTATACGGACAGGGGGCGAACACCGGGGAGCTGTTTTTT
TRBV4-2	TRBJ1-4	NA	NA	CASSQVAGGDEKLFF	TGTGCCAGCAGCCAAGTAGCGGGGGGGGATGAAAAACTGTTTTTT
TRBV28	TRBJ1-5	NA	TRBD1	CASSSGQGANQPQHF	TGTGCCAGCAGCTCCGGACAGGGCGCTAATCAGCCCCAGCATTTT
TRBV13	TRBJ2-3	NA	TRBD2	CASSLAAGARTDTQYF	TGTGCCAGCAGCTTAGCGGCGGGAGCTCGAACAGATACGCAGTATTTT
TRBV5-6	TRBJ1-1	once	TRBD1	CASSFRGGRYTEAFF	TGTGCCAGCAGCTTCCGAGGGGGCAGGTACACTGAAGCTTTCTTT
TRBV5-6	TRBJ1-5	NA	NA	CASSRYSNQPQHF	TGTGCCAGCAGCCGTTATAGCAATCAGCCCCAGCATTTT
TRBV5-4	TRBJ1-2	NA	TRBD1	CASRPWTGTPHYGYTF	TGTGCCAGCAGACCATGGACAGGGACCCCTCACTATGGCTACACCTTC
TRBV28	TRBJ1-5	NA	NA	CASRADQPQHF	TGTGCCAGCAGGGCGGATCAGCCCCAGCATTTT
TRBV5-1	TRBJ2-5	NA	NA	CASSRDTTQETQYF	TGCGCCAGCAGCCGGGACACCACCCAAGAGACCCAGTACTTC
TRBV30	TRBJ2-3	NA	NA	CAWSSGADTQYF	TGTGCCTGGAGTTCCGGGGCAGATACGCAGTATTTT
TRBV6-1	TRBJ1-1	NA	NA	CASSEAATGTEAFF	TGTGCCAGCAGTGAAGCGGCGACAGGCACTGAAGCTTTCTTT
TRBV7-2	TRBJ2-1	NA	NA	CASSLAGAGEQFF	TGTGCCAGCAGCTTAGCGGGAGCTGGCGAGCAGTTCTTC
TRBV18	TRBJ1-5	NA	TRBD1	CASSPTGNQPQHF	TGTGCCAGCTCACCGACAGGGAACCAGCCCCAGCATTTT
TRBV2	TRBJ1-3	NA	NA	CASSLQGSGNTIYF	TGTGCCAGCAGTCTACAGGGATCTGGAAACACCATATATTTT
TRBV28	TRBJ1-2	NA	TRBD1	CASSLFRGFGDGYTF	TGTGCCAGCAGTTTATTCAGGGGGTTTGGCGATGGCTACACCTTC
TRBV7-3	TRBJ2-7	NA	NA	CASSPGTSPYEQYF	TGTGCCAGCAGCCCCGGGACAAGCCCCTACGAGCAGTACTTC
TRBV2	TRBJ2-1	NA	TRBD2	CASSRTSVSYNEQFF	TGTGCCAGCAGCCGGACTAGCGTGTCCTACAATGAGCAGTTCTTC
TRBV7-3	TRBJ1-1	NA	NA	CASSLRGYTEAFF	TGTGCCAGCAGCTTAAGAGGGTACACTGAAGCTTTCTTT
TRBV25-1	TRBJ2-1	once	TRBD1	CASSEAGQGALNEQFF	TGTGCCAGCAGTGAAGCAGGTCAGGGGGCGTTAAATGAGCAGTTCTTC
TRBV5-4	TRBJ1-6	NA	TRBD1	CASSLQGQGGPLHF	TGTGCCAGCAGCTTGCAAGGACAGGGAGGACCCCTCCACTTT
TRBV19	TRBJ2-1	once	NA	CASSIGTGASSYNEQFF	TGTGCCAGTAGTATAGGTACAGGAGCGAGCTCCTACAATGAGCAGTTCTTC
TRBV29-1	TRBJ1-2	NA	NA	CSARAGDRGYTF	TGCAGCGCACGAGCGGGGGATCGTGGCTACACCTTC
TRBV15	TRBJ1-1	once	NA	CATSRAPFGLEDTEAFF	TGTGCCACCAGCAGAGCCCCCTTTGGGCTGGAGGACACTGAAGCTTTCTTT
TRBV4-1	TRBJ2-5	NA	NA	CASSATGWETQYF	TGCGCCAGCAGCGCCACAGGGTGGGAGACCCAGTACTTC
TRBV7-3	TRBJ2-1	once	TRBD1	CASRKSGTGNNEQFF	TGTGCCAGCAGAAAGTCCGGGACAGGTAACAATGAGCAGTTCTTC
TRBV2	TRBJ2-2	NA	TRBD2	CASSEAGLAGLNTGELFF	TGTGCCAGCAGTGAAGCGGGGCTAGCGGGTTTGAACACCGGGGAGCTGTTTTTT
TRBV15	TRBJ2-3	NA	NA	CATSRASADTQYF	TGTGCCACCAGCAGAGCGTCCGCAGATACGCAGTATTTT
TRBV6-5	TRBJ1-2	NA	TRBD1	CASSFRQGTWEGYTF	TGTGCCAGCAGTTTCCGACAGGGTACCTGGGAGGGCTACACCTTC
TRBV29-1	TRBJ2-5	NA	NA	CSVSLGLQETQYF	TGCAGCGTTTCCCTGGGGCTCCAAGAGACCCAGTACTTC
TRBV5-1	TRBJ2-3	NA	TRBD1	CASSLSGTGMSDTQYF	TGCGCCAGCAGCTTGTCCGGGACAGGGATGTCAGATACGCAGTATTTT
TRBV30	TRBJ1-4	once	TRBD1	CAWSLPSGQGLEKLFF	TGTGCCTGGAGTTTACCCTCGGGACAGGGTCTAGAAAAACTGTTTTTT
TRBV7-9	TRBJ1-1	NA	TRBD1	CGTAFTGDTEAFF	TGTGGAACAGCATTTACAGGGGACACTGAAGCTTTCTTT
TRBV30	TRBJ1-6	NA	TRBD1	CAWSTGVGSPLHF	TGTGCCTGGAGTACAGGGGTTGGATCACCCCTCCACTTT
TRBV5-1	TRBJ2-3	NA	TRBD2	CASSFGTSGGRDTQYF	TGCGCCAGCAGCTTTGGCACTAGCGGGGGGAGAGATACGCAGTATTTT
TRBV7-2	TRBJ2-1	NA	NA	CASSPPGNEQFF	TGTGCCAGCAGCCCCCCAGGCAATGAGCAGTTCTTC
TRBV9	TRBJ1-2	NA	NA	CASSVATAGGGYTF	TGTGCCAGCAGCGTAGCTACTGCGGGGGGAGGCTACACCTTC
TRBV6-5	TRBJ1-1	NA	NA	CASRKQGEGRTEAFF	TGTGCCAGCAGGAAACAGGGCGAGGGTCGCACTGAAGCTTTCTTT
TRBV10-3	TRBJ2-3	NA	NA	CAIREAARTDTQYF	TGTGCCATCAGGGAAGCGGCCCGCACAGATACGCAGTATTTT
TRBV6-6	TRBJ1-3	NA	NA	CASRPRQFSGNTIYF	TGTGCCAGCAGACCCCGACAGTTCTCTGGAAACACCATATATTTT
TRBV9	TRBJ1-2	NA	NA	CASSVGPPNTGNYGYTF	TGTGCCAGCAGCGTAGGCCCCCCTAACACAGGGAACTATGGCTACACCTTC
TRBV6-6	TRBJ1-2	NA	NA	CASSSFRDFYGYTF	TGTGCCAGCAGCAGCTTCAGGGATTTCTATGGCTACACCTTC
TRBV28	TRBJ2-7	NA	NA	CASSLGGAPAEQYF	TGTGCCAGCAGTTTAGGGGGGGCGCCGGCCGAGCAGTACTTC
TRBV5-1	TRBJ1-1	once	TRBD1	CASSLVGQGETEAFF	TGCGCCAGCAGCTTGGTCGGACAGGGAGAGACTGAAGCTTTCTTT
TRBV7-2	TRBJ2-7	NA	TRBD2	CASSRPPSGTYEQYF	TGTGCCAGCAGCCGCCCCCCTAGCGGGACCTACGAGCAGTACTTC
TRBV27	TRBJ1-1	NA	NA	CASSLGTKLMNTEAFF	TGTGCCAGCAGTTTGGGCACCAAGTTAATGAACACTGAAGCTTTCTTT